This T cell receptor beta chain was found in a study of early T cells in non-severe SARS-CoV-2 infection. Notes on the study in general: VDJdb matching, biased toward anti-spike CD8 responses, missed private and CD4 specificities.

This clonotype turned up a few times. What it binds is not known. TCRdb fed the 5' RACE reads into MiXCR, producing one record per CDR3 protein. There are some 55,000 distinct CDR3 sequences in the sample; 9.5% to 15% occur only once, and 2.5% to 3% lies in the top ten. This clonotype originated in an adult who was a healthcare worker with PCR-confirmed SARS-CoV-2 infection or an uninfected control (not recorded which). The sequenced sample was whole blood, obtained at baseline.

CDR3 sequence reads: CSEKLQGPNTEAFF. Written as DNA, the CDR3 is TGCAGCGAGAAATTACAGGGACCGAACACTGAAGCTTTCTTT. The chain couples TRBV29-1 to TRBJ1-1; possible D gene TRBD1, 6 bases. The V and J ends lost 7 bases and 1 base respectively, with 16 bases between them. Germline CDR1 is SQVTM and CDR2 is ANQGSEA. The CDR3 totals 14 residues.